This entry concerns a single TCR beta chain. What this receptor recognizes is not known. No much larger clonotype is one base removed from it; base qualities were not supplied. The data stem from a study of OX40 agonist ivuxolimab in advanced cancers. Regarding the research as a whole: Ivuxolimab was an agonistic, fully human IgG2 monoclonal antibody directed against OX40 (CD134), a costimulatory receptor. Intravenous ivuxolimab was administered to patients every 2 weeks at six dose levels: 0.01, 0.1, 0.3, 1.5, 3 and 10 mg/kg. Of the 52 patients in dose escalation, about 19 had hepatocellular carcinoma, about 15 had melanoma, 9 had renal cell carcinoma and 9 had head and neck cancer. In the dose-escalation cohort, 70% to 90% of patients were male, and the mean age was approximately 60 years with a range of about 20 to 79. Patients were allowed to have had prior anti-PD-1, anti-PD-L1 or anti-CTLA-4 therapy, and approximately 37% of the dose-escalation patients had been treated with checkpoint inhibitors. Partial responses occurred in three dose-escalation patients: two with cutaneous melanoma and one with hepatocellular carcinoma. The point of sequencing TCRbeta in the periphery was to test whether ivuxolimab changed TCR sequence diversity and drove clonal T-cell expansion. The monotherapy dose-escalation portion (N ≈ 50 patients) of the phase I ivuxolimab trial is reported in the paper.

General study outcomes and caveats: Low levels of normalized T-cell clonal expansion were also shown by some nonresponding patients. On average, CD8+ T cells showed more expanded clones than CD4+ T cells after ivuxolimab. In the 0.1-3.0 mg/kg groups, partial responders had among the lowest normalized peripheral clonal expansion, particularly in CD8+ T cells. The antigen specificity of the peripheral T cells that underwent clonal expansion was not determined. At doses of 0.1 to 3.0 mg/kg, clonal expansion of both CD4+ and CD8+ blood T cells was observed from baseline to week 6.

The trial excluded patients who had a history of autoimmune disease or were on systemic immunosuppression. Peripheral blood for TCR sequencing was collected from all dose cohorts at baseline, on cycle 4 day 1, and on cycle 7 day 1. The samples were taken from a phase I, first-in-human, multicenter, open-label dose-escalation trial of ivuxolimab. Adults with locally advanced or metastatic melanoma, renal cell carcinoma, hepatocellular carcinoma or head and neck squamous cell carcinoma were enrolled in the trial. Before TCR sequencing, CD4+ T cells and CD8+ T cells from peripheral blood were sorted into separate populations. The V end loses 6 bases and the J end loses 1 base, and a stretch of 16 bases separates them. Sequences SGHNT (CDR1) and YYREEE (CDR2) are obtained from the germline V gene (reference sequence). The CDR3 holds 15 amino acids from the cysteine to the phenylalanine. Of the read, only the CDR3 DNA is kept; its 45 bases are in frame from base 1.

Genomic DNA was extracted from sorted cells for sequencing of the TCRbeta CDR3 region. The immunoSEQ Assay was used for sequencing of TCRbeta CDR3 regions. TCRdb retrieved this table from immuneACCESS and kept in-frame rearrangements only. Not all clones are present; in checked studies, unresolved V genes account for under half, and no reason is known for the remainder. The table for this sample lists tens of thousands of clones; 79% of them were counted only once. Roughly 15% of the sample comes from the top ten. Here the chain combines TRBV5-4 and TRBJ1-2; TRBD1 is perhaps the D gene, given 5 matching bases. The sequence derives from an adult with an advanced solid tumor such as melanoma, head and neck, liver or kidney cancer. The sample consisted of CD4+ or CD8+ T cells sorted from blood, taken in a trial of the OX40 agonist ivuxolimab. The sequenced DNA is TGTGCCAGCAATAGGCAGGGTAGCCATAACTATGGCTACACCTTC. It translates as CASNRQGSHNYGYTF.